One sample yielded the 21 T cell receptor beta chains listed below, sequenced in a study of CD8 T cells in ankylosing spondylitis. Regarding the study as a whole: A TCR beta motif of 7 to 9 highly homologous variants seemed to mark ankylosing spondylitis blood.

These receptors have no known antigen. MiXCR, run by TCRdb on the 5' RACE reads, gives a single entry per CDR3 protein. Here the sample spans roughly 490,000 distinct CDR3 sequences, roughly 5% being singletons. The sample was blood, either unsorted or a sorted T cell fraction (not recorded which). These receptors came from a male donor with ankylosing spondylitis.

The sample holds many counts of this clonotype. The chain uses TRBV6-5 and TRBJ2-1, with 8 bases lining up with TRBD2. V lost 6 bases to trimming and J lost 8 bases; unmatched junction nucleotides: 12. The CDR3 contains 15 residues. Germline CDR1 is MNHEY and CDR2 is SVGAGI. The CDR3: CASSYLRRGGDEQFF. For the CDR3, the DNA is TGTGCCAGCAGCTACCTGCGTCGGGGGGGGGATGAGCAGTTCTTC.

This clonotype came up many times. V and J are TRBV7-9 and TRBJ2-1; D unresolved. Germline CDR1 is SEHNR and CDR2 is FQNEAQ (reference sequence). V was cut by 2 bases and J by 0 bases, with 11 bases left in between. CDR3 length: 16 amino acids. CDR3 protein: CASSLPDGVSYNEQFF. In DNA form, the CDR3 reads TGTGCCAGCAGCTTACCTGACGGAGTCTCCTACAATGAGCAGTTCTTC.

This clonotype was observed a few times. The V and J genes are TRBV4-2 and TRBJ2-7; 9 bases fit TRBD2. The CDR3 has 15 residues. CDR1 is LGHNA and CDR2 is YNFKEQ in the germline V gene. V dropped 4 bases and J dropped 2; count of bases not matched to a gene: 6. CDR3 loop: CASSPSGLAPYEQYF. The CDR3 nucleotides are TGTGCCAGCAGCCCTTCGGGACTAGCCCCCTACGAGCAGTACTTC.

This clonotype turned up a few times. V usage is TRBV11-2 and J usage is TRBJ2-7, with D hard to call. V lost 5 bases and J 1 base, leaving 9 bases between the germline ends. The CDR3 sequence is 13 residues long. The germline CDR1 and CDR2 sequences are SGHAT and FQNNGV. The CDR3 reads CASSRRYSYEQYF. The CDR3 DNA is TGTGCCAGCAGCCGCCGATATTCCTACGAGCAGTACTTC.

This clonotype has ten or more counts. V and J are TRBV5-1 and TRBJ2-7, with TRBD1 as a possible D gene (6 bases). Germline values: CDR1 SGHRS, CDR2 YFSETQ. V lost 1 base and J lost 6, with 11 bases in between. The CDR3 is 13 amino acids. In DNA form, the CDR3 reads TGCGCCAGCAGCTTGCCCACGACAGGCGAGCAGTACTTC. Translated: CASSLPTTGEQYF. Together with reference TRBV5-1 and TRBJ2-7, the CDR3 gives the full variable domain: KAGVTQTPRYLIKTRGQQVTLSCSPISGHRSVSWYQQTPGQGLQFLFEYFSETQRNKGNFPGRFSGRQFSNSRSEMNVSTLELGDSALYLCASSLPTTGEQYFGPGTRLTVT.

In this sample, this clonotype turned up many times. This chain links TRBV20-1 with TRBJ2-2; 9 nucleotides agree with TRBD2. The CDR3 has 14 amino acids. Unmatched junction bases numbered 7, after V lost 5 bases and J lost 6 bases. Per the germline V gene, CDR1 is DFQATT and CDR2 is SNEGSKA (reference sequence). The CDR3 sequence: CSAQPGLAPGELFF. CDR3 in DNA: TGCAGTGCTCAACCGGGACTAGCCCCCGGGGAGCTGTTTTTT.

This clonotype was recorded at least ten times. V and J are TRBV20-1 and TRBJ2-7, with 7 bases matching TRBD2. Germline V gene data show CDR1 as DFQATT and CDR2 as SNEGSKA (reference sequence). The CDR3 is made up of 15 amino acids. V trimming: 2 bases; J trimming: 0 bases; junction bases outside the gene matches: 7. The CDR3 region is CSARYSGSTSYEQYF. The CDR3 nucleotides read TGCAGTGCTAGATATAGCGGGTCTACCTCCTACGAGCAGTACTTC.

This clonotype was seen ten or more times. The chain uses TRBV18 and TRBJ2-5; D call uncertain. Germline V CDR1 and CDR2: KGHSH, LQKENI. The CDR3 length is 14 residues. Deletions cut 0 bases from V and 5 bases from J, with 10 bases between. The CDR3 protein is CASSPPSSDETQYF. In nucleotides, the CDR3 is TGTGCCAGCTCACCACCAAGCAGTGACGAGACCCAGTACTTC. The full variable domain, with the rest looked up from reference TRBV18 and TRBJ2-5, is NAGVMQNPRHLVRRRGQEARLRCSPMKGHSHVYWYRQLPEEGLKFMVYLQKENIIDESGMPKERFSAEFPKEGPSILRIQQVVRGDSAAYFCASSPPSSDETQYFGPGTRLLVL.

This clonotype showed up many times. This rearrangement joins TRBV9 to TRBJ1-1; 7 nucleotides align to TRBD1. V was pared by 3 bases and J by 10 bases, with 15 bases of the junction left unmatched. The CDR3 extends over 15 amino acids. CDR1 is SGDLS, CDR2 YYNGEE, per germline. CDR3 region: CASSALGQPPGVAFF. The CDR3 DNA follows: TGTGCCAGCAGCGCCCTGGGACAGCCGCCGGGTGTAGCTTTCTTT.

The chain combines TRBV3-1 with TRBJ2-1, with unresolved D. Trimming pared 0 bases from V and 7 bases from J, leaving 16 bases between. CDR1 LGHDT and CDR2 YNNKEL come from the germline V gene (reference sequence). This CDR3 has 16 residues. Written as DNA, the CDR3 is TGTGCCAGCAGCCAAGATCGCGCGGTCCCTTCGAATGAGCAGTTCTTC. Protein product: CASSQDRAVPSNEQFF.

This clonotype showed up many times. V and J are TRBV27 and TRBJ1-4, with 7 bases aligning to TRBD1. With 6 bases clipped from V and 5 bases from J, the junction kept 3 bases outside the gene matches. This CDR3 has 13 residues. Looked up from germline, CDR1 is MNHEY and CDR2 is SMNVEV (reference sequence). CDR3: CASRGQPNEKLFF. The CDR3 region has the DNA TGTGCCAGCAGGGGACAGCCAAATGAAAAACTGTTTTTT.

The sample holds many counts of this clonotype. The rearrangement uses TRBV7-8 and TRBJ2-7, with D hard to call. The CDR3 spans 13 residues. From germline, CDR1 is SGHVS and CDR2 FQNEAQ. The V and J ends lost 5 bases and 0 bases respectively, with 8 bases between them. CDR3 loop: CASSARVSYEQYF. The CDR3 nucleotides read TGTGCCAGCAGCGCCCGAGTCTCCTACGAGCAGTACTTC.

The chain employs TRBV7-2 and TRBJ2-7, with D tentatively TRBD1 (5 bases). V gave up 0 bases and J gave up 1 base, with 10 bases separating them. The V gene's germline CDR1 is SGHTA and CDR2 FQGNSA. The CDR3 has 15 residues. CDR3 loop: CASSLAATVSYEQYF. The CDR3 DNA sequence: TGTGCCAGCAGCTTAGCGGCGACAGTGTCCTACGAGCAGTACTTC.

This clonotype was counted at least ten times. The V call is TRBV10-3, the J call TRBJ2-7, with a tentative D call TRBD1 (6 bases). This CDR3 is 13 amino acids long. Germline V gene data show CDR1 as ENHRY and CDR2 as SYGVKD. V was pared by 6 bases and J by 1 base, with 10 bases between. The CDR3 nucleotides read TGTGCCATCAGGGGGGCAGTTTCCTACGAGCAGTACTTC. It encodes CAIRGAVSYEQYF.

This clonotype was seen many times. The chain carries TRBV7-9 and TRBJ2-7; D possibly uses TRBD1 or TRBD2 (5 bases each). The V gene lost 4 bases and the J gene lost 5 bases, with 9 bases spanning the gap. The CDR3 loop spans 12 amino acids. From germline, CDR1 is SEHNR and CDR2 FQNEAQ (reference sequence). CDR3 protein: CASSYWDDEQYF. For the CDR3, the DNA is TGTGCCAGCAGCTATTGGGACGACGAGCAGTACTTC.

This clonotype was detected many times. The J gene is TRBJ2-1, the V gene TRBV27, with D perhaps being TRBD1 or TRBD2 (7 bases each). Germline V gene data show CDR1 as MNHEY and CDR2 as SMNVEV (reference sequence). Trimming removed 10 bases at V and 0 bases at J, with 25 bases between. This CDR3 region has 18 residues. The DNA of the CDR3 is TGTGCCACCCAGGGGGGGACAGATCGATTGAGCTCCTACAATGAGCAGTTCTTC. Translated, it gives CATQGGTDRLSSYNEQFF.

Ten or more counts support this clonotype. The chain employs TRBV7-9 and TRBJ2-7; D is ambiguous. Germline V CDR1 and CDR2: SEHNR, FQNEAQ (reference sequence). The CDR3 spans 14 residues. Between the trimmed V and J ends, which lost 2 bases and 0 bases, there was a span of 8 bases. CDR3 protein: CASSLRSRSYEQYF. CDR3 DNA sequence: TGTGCCAGCAGCTTAAGGTCCCGCTCCTACGAGCAGTACTTC.

The gene calls are TRBV10-3 and TRBJ2-3, with 7 bases fitting TRBD2. The junction had 6 bases not matched to a gene; V was cut back by 6 bases and J by 0 bases. CDR1 ENHRY and CDR2 SYGVKD come from the germline V gene. The CDR3 extends over 15 amino acids. The CDR3 reads CAIRYGRESTDTQYF. The CDR3 region has the DNA TGTGCCATCAGATACGGGCGGGAGAGCACAGATACGCAGTATTTT.

The rearrangement uses TRBV7-2 and TRBJ2-7, with D perhaps matching TRBD1 (6 bases). CDR1 and CDR2 (germline): SGHTA, FQGNSA. Trimming pared 5 bases from V and 6 bases from J, leaving 17 bases between. The CDR3 is made up of 14 amino acids. The CDR3, as DNA: TGTGCCAGCAGCGCCCCGTACAGGGCCGGCGAGCAGTACTTC. It translates to CASSAPYRAGEQYF.

The table lists this clonotype with many counts. The V and J genes are TRBV12-3 or TRBV12-4 and TRBJ2-2; D unclear. The CDR3 runs 12 residues. V lost 3 bases and J 8 bases, leaving 7 bases between the germline ends. CDR3 amino acids: CASSLVRGELFF. CDR3 nucleotides: TGTGCCAGCAGTTTGGTTCGGGGGGAGCTGTTTTTT.

Only a few counts were recorded for this clonotype. The V call is TRBV11-2, the J call TRBJ2-7; TRBD1 matches 7 bases. The CDR3 totals 15 residues. The junction had 7 bases not matched to a gene; V was cut back by 4 bases and J by 1 base. Germline CDR1 is SGHAT and CDR2 is FQNNGV. CDR3 sequence reads: CASSYPGQPSYEQYF. The DNA for the CDR3 is TGTGCCAGCAGCTATCCGGGACAGCCGTCCTACGAGCAGTACTTC.